The T cell receptor beta chain under discussion was sequenced for a study of cytomegalovirus exposure and HLA in healthy donors. The wider study: The use of the same platform for the 95 to 150 validation repertoires and the 666 first-cohort repertoires was reported by a later analysis.

Germline loops: CDR1 LNHDA, CDR2 SQIVND (reference sequence). This CDR3 contains 14 residues. J gave up 4 bases and V 5 bases, and 6 bases lay outside the gene matches. Libraries were prepared by immunoSEQ multiplex PCR; TCRdb keeps only in-frame clonotypes and omits some of them. The table records roughly 120,000 clones, around 86% of them present only once. As concerns this clone: The antigen is unknown.

Whole-study results and caveats: The study designated 150 or so TCR beta chains cytomegalovirus-associated. Generally TCR sequences proved uncommon, though certain public TCRs appeared in numerous donors. One later analysis, an examination of the 100 to 150 validation repertoires, found that first-cohort TCR clusters tended to co-occur in them.

Sequencing was done on a sample of PBMCs. The clonotype was recovered from a man aged 18 to 29 in good health and CMV-seronegative. The chain is built from TRBV19 and TRBJ1-2, with TRBD1 matching 8 bases. For the CDR3, the DNA is TGTGCCAGTAGTCCCCGGACAGGGATCTATGGCTACACCTTC. It specifies CASSPRTGIYGYTF.